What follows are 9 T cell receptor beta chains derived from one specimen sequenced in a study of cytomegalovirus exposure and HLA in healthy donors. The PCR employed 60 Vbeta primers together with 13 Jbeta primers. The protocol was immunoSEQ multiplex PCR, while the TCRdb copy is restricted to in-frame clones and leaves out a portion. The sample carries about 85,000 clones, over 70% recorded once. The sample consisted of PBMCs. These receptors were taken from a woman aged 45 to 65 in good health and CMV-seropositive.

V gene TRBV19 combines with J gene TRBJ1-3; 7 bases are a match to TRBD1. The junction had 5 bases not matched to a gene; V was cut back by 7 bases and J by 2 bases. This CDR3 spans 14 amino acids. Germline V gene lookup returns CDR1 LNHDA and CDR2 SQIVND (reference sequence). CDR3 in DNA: TGTGCCAGTATACACAGGGGTGCTGGAAACACCATATATTTT. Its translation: CASIHRGAGNTIYF.

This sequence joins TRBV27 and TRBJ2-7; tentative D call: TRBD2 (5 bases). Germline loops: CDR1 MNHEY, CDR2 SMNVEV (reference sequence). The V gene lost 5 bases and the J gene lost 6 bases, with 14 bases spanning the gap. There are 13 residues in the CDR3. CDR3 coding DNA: TGTGCCAGCAGTCCCCGGCGGGCAGGCGAGCAGTACTTC. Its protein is CASSPRRAGEQYF.

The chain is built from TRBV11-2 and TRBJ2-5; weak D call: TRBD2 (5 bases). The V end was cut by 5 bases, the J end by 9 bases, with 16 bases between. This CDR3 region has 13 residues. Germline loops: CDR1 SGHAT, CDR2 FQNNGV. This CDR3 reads CASSPITFGAQYF. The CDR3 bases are TGTGCCAGCAGCCCCATTACATTCGGGGCCCAGTACTTC.

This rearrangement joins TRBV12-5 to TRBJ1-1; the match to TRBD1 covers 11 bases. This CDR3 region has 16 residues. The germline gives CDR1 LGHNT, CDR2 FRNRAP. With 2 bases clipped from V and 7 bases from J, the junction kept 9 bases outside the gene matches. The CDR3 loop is CASGLQRTGGLGEAFF. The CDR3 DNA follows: TGTGCTAGTGGTTTGCAGAGGACAGGGGGCCTCGGTGAAGCTTTCTTT.

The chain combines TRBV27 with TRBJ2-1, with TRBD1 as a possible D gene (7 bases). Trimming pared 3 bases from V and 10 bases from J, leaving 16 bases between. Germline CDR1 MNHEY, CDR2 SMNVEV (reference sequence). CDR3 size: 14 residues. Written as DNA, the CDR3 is TGTGCCAGCAGTTTTACCGCAGGGGGGCTGGAGCAGTTCTTC. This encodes CASSFTAGGLEQFF.

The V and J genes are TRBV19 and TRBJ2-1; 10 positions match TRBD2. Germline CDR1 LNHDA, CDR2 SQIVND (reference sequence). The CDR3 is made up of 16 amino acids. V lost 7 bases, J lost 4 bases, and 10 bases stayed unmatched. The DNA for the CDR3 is TGTGCCAGTAAGCCTAGCGGGGGCCTCCTTTACAATGAGCAGTTCTTC. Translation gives CASKPSGGLLYNEQFF.

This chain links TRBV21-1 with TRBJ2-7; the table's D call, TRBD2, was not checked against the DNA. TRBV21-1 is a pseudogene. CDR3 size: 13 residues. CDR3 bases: TGTGCCAGCAGCCGGAGGCAGGGAGGCGAGCAGTACGTC. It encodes CASSRRQGGEQYV.

The CDR3 reads CASSFRDRRNTIYF. CDR3 nucleotides: TGTGCCAGCAGCTTCCGGGACAGAAGAAACACCATATATTTT. V gene TRBV5-6 combines with J gene TRBJ1-3; 7 bases line up with TRBD1. The CDR3 runs 14 residues. Germline values: CDR1 SGHDT, CDR2 YYEEEE. V dropped 2 bases and J dropped 5; count of bases not matched to a gene: 4. Full variable domain (missing parts from reference TRBV5-6 and TRBJ1-3): DAGVTQSPTHLIKTRGQQVTLRCSPKSGHDTVSWYQQALGQGPQFIFQYYEEEERQRGNFPDRFSGHQFPNYSSELNVNALLLGDSALYLCASSFRDRRNTIYFGEGSWLTVV.

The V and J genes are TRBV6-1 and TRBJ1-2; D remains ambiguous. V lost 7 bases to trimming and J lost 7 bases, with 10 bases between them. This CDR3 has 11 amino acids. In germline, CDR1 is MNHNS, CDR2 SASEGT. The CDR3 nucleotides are TGTGCCAGCACCCTAAGTGGTGGCTACACCTTC. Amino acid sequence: CASTLSGGYTF.